This TCR beta chain was profiled in a study of blood T cell repertoires in COVID-19. Study-wide background: COVID-19 samples, acute and convalescent, were from the United States, Italy and Spain. Nucleic acid was either cDNA or gDNA, and it came from T cells, B-cell-depleted T cells, or PBMCs.

This CDR3 is built from 13 residues. Per the germline V gene, CDR1 is SGHDN and CDR2 is FVKESK. V shed 4 bases and J 6 bases; nucleotides not matched to a gene: 2. In the authors' workflow: Reference gene primers were amplified, and this amplification served to estimate nucleated cell counts. Method: immunoSEQ multiplex PCR; TCRdb's copy keeps in-frame clones and lacks some. That table furnishes V, J and clone size, whereas the DNA furnished D and trimming. The sample lists about 270,000 clones, about 89% occurring once. This clonotype originated in a man aged 35 to 55 with active or convalescent COVID-19. V and J are TRBV14 and TRBJ1-2; 10 nucleotides agree with TRBD1. Source material: peripheral blood. In DNA, the CDR3 is TGTGCCAGCAGCCCGGGACAGGGGAATGGCTACACCTTC. It yields the protein CASSPGQGNGYTF. Full variable domain (remainder filled in from reference TRBV14 and TRBJ1-2): EAGVTQFPSHSVIEKGQTVTLRCDPISGHDNLYWYRRVMGKEIKFLLHFVKESKQDESGMPNNRFLAERTGGTYSTLKVQPAELEDSGVYFCASSPGQGNGYTFGSGTRLTVV.